Listed here are 27 T cell receptor beta chains from one sample, sequenced in a study of regulatory T cells in long-lasting Graves disease. The time point: newly diagnosed GD, antithyroid drugs for less than 3 months. RNA from PBMCs was the source of the TCR library. Building of the TCR beta libraries involved iRepertoire HTBI primers and Arm-PCR of CDR3 regions. TCRdb re-called the multiplex PCR reads with MiXCR, one entry per CDR3 protein. The table lists some 600,000 distinct CDR3 sequences, more than 15% of them singletons. The data also belong to a second study, concerning T cells in Graves' hyperthyroidism and ophthalmopathy.

The sample consisted of peripheral blood mononuclear cells (PBMCs), taken at new diagnosis, from a patient treated with antithyroid drugs. These TCRs come from a man between 18 and 35 years old with Graves disease.

This clonotype was picked up many times. The chain joins TRBV7-9 to TRBJ2-3, with 7 positions matching TRBD1. The junction had 3 bases not matched to a gene; V was cut back by 6 bases and J by 0 bases. The CDR3 is 14 amino acids. From germline, CDR1 is SEHNR and CDR2 FQNEAQ (reference sequence). CDR3 amino acids: CASRRQGSTDTQYF. CDR3 sequence (DNA): TGTGCCAGCAGAAGACAGGGTAGCACAGATACGCAGTATTTT. Full variable domain (missing parts from reference TRBV7-9 and TRBJ2-3): DTGVSQNPRHKITKRGQNVTFRCDPISEHNRLYWYRQTLGQGPEFLTYFQNEAQLEKSRLLSDRFSAERPKGSFSTLEIQRTEQGDSAMYLCASRRQGSTDTQYFGPGTRLTVL.

In this sample, this clonotype turned up a few times. In DNA, the CDR3 is TGCAGTGCTAGAATACCGGGACAGCTAAGGGAGACCCAGTACTTC. Translated, it gives CSARIPGQLRETQYF. The chain couples TRBV20-1 to TRBJ2-5, with 7 bases matching TRBD1. Germline V gives CDR1 DFQATT, CDR2 SNEGSKA (reference sequence). The CDR3 is made up of 15 amino acids. Trimming cost V 2 bases and J 5 bases; bases outside gene matches: 11.

This clonotype was observed a handful of times. The chain links TRBV5-4 to TRBJ2-7, with 9 bases fitting TRBD2. The V gene's germline CDR1 is SGHNT and CDR2 YYREEE (reference sequence). J was trimmed by 7 bases and V by 3 bases; bases with no gene match: 11. This CDR3 region has 15 residues. CDR3 protein: CASSSPMAGGMEQYF. CDR3 coding DNA: TGTGCCAGCAGCTCCCCGATGGCGGGAGGGATGGAGCAGTACTTC.

This clonotype was seen ten or more times. V is TRBV11-2 and J is TRBJ2-3; 11 bases are shared with TRBD2. The CDR3 loop spans 17 amino acids. Germline V gene sequence: CDR1 SGHAT, CDR2 FQNNGV. The J segment lost 8 bases and the V segment lost 8 bases, leaving 18 bases of the junction unmatched. As DNA, the CDR3 is TGTGCCAGCGGACCGGGCGGGGGACTAGCGGAGCTGGGTACGCAGTATTTT. Translation gives CASGPGGGLAELGTQYF. The entire variable domain, with the rest obtained from reference TRBV11-2 and TRBJ2-3, is as follows: EAGVAQSPRYKIIEKRQSVAFWCNPISGHATLYWYQQILGQGPKLLIQFQNNGVVDDSQLPKDRFSAERLKGVDSTLKIQPAKLEDSAVYLCASGPGGGLAELGTQYFGPGTRLTVL.

The chain links TRBV14 to TRBJ2-7; 8 bases align to TRBD1. The CDR3 has 16 amino acids. The J segment lost 2 bases and the V segment lost 1 base, leaving 7 bases of the junction unmatched. CDR1 and CDR2 (germline): SGHDN, FVKESK. CDR3 nucleotide sequence: TGTGCCAGCAGCCAAGGAGAGCCGGGACAGGCCTACGAGCAGTACTTC. This encodes CASSQGEPGQAYEQYF.

Many counts were recorded for this clonotype. The chain recombines TRBV15 with TRBJ2-5, with 10 bases identical to TRBD1. The CDR3 is 17 amino acids. The J segment lost 0 bases and the V segment lost 0 bases, leaving 4 bases of the junction unmatched. In germline, CDR1 is LNHNV, CDR2 YYDKDF (reference sequence). The CDR3 is CATSREADRGYQETQYF. The CDR3 DNA follows: TGTGCCACCAGCAGAGAGGCGGACAGGGGGTACCAAGAGACCCAGTACTTC.

This clonotype occurred a few times. A read error may account for a junction end that differs from germline. The chain is built from TRBV7-9 and TRBJ2-7, with D uncertain. Germline lookup yields CDR1 SEHNR and CDR2 FQNEAQ (reference sequence). The CDR3 is made up of 12 amino acids. CDR3 coding DNA: TGTGCCAGCAGCGTCCGGACCTACGAGCAGTGCTTC. Protein: CASSVRTYEQCF.

The CDR3 DNA follows: TGTGCCAGCTCATCACAGGGACCCACAGATACGCAGTATTTT. It yields the protein CASSSQGPTDTQYF. The gene calls are TRBV18 and TRBJ2-3, with D maybe TRBD1 (6 bases). Looked up from germline, CDR1 is KGHSH and CDR2 is LQKENI. The CDR3 consists of 14 residues. The germline V and J ends were trimmed by 5 bases and 2 bases, with 11 bases remaining between them.

The V gene is TRBV29-1, the J gene TRBJ1-2; TRBD1 is a possible D gene (6 bases). The CDR3 runs 17 residues. CDR1 is SQVTM, CDR2 ANQGSEA, per germline. V lost 0 bases, J lost 11 bases, and 28 bases lay in between. In DNA, the CDR3 is TGCAGCGTTGAAGATACGGTACAGGGAGAGCCCTTGAATAGGTACACCTTC. It specifies CSVEDTVQGEPLNRYTF.

V usage is TRBV29-1 and J usage is TRBJ2-7, with 8 bases that match TRBD1. The DNA matches TRBJ2-5 better at its end, which makes the J call doubtful. The germline CDR1 and CDR2 sequences are SQVTM and ANQGSEA. The CDR3 is 12 amino acids. DNA for the CDR3: TGCAGCGATAGACAGGGGACAGAGACCCAGTACTTC. It is translated as CSDRQGTETQYF.

This clonotype was counted a few times. The chain employs TRBV28 and TRBJ2-5, with D maybe TRBD2 (7 bases). The CDR3 spans 16 residues. CDR1 MDHEN and CDR2 SYDVKM come from the germline V gene. Trimming pared 3 bases from V and 4 bases from J, leaving 18 bases between. The CDR3 DNA follows: TGTGCCAGCAGTTTGGTCCAGCGGAGGGGGGGAGAGACCCAGTACTTC. This gives the protein CASSLVQRRGGETQYF.

Many counts were recorded for this clonotype. The chain is built from TRBV18 and TRBJ2-1, with D perhaps matching TRBD1 or TRBD2 (5 bases each). The CDR3 runs to 15 residues. Germline loops: CDR1 KGHSH, CDR2 LQKENI. V lost 1 base to trimming and J lost 3 bases, with 10 bases between them. CDR3: CASSPRQGVYNEQFF. CDR3 DNA sequence: TGTGCCAGCTCACCACGGCAGGGAGTCTACAATGAGCAGTTCTTC.

This clonotype has at least ten counts. The V call is TRBV12-3 or TRBV12-4, the J call TRBJ2-7, with D possibly TRBD2 on 5 matching bases. Trimming took 5 bases from V and 0 from J, leaving 14 bases between them. The CDR3 is made up of 15 amino acids. The chain's CDR3 is CASSNLAGPSYEQYF. In DNA, the CDR3 is TGTGCCAGCAGTAATCTCGCGGGCCCCTCCTACGAGCAGTACTTC.

This clonotype was counted ten times or more. This sequence joins TRBV11-3 and TRBJ2-3, with TRBD2 matching 8 bases. Germline V gene data show CDR1 as SGHNT and CDR2 as YENEEA. This CDR3 spans 21 amino acids. Unmatched junction bases numbered 24, after V lost 5 bases and J lost 2 bases. The CDR3 reads CASSKGGREGQSLRPTDTQYF. Here the CDR3 DNA reads TGTGCCAGCAGCAAAGGAGGCCGGGAGGGGCAGTCCCTGAGACCCACAGATACGCAGTATTTT. The whole variable domain, remainder taken from reference TRBV11-3 and TRBJ2-3, is EAGVVQSPRYKIIEKKQPVAFWCNPISGHNTLYWYLQNLGQGPELLIRYENEEAVDDSQLPKDRFSAERLKGVDSTLKIQPAELGDSAVYLCASSKGGREGQSLRPTDTQYFGPGTRLTVL.

In its sample, this clonotype was seen many times. The chain has TRBV6-9 and TRBJ2-3; D unresolved. Trimming pared 4 bases from V and 5 bases from J, leaving 16 bases between. CDR1 MNHGY and CDR2 SVAAGI come from the germline V gene. This CDR3 has 15 residues. The CDR3, as DNA: TGTGCCAGCAGTTTAGCCGCGTCAACGGGAGATACGCAGTATTTT. It encodes CASSLAASTGDTQYF.

This clonotype was seen a few times. This chain links TRBV20-1 with TRBJ2-1; 8 bases align to TRBD1. V lost 6 bases and J lost 7; bases outside the gene matches: 14. Per the germline V gene, CDR1 is DFQATT and CDR2 is SNEGSKA (reference sequence). CDR3 length: 15 amino acids. The CDR3 sequence is CSARKAGTGGNEQFF. CDR3 coding DNA: TGCAGTGCCAGAAAAGCCGGGACAGGCGGTAATGAGCAGTTCTTC.

Concerning this clonotype itself: At one end, the junction sequence differs from germline, possibly due to a read error. V gene TRBV7-7 combines with J gene TRBJ2-7; TRBD2 matches 9 bases. This CDR3 region has 21 residues. The germline V gene encodes CDR1 SSHAT and CDR2 FNYEAQ (reference sequence). CDR3 residues: CASRPGWGRLAGPTVSYEQYF. CDR3 nucleotide sequence: TGTGCTAGCAGGCCAGGGTGGGGGCGGCTAGCGGGACCCACCGTCTCCTACGAGCAGTACTTC.

The rearrangement links TRBV6-5 to TRBJ2-3; the D is unclear. V gave up 2 bases and J gave up 2 bases, with 8 bases separating them. Germline CDR1 and CDR2: MNHEY and SVGAGI. The CDR3 is 14 amino acids. The CDR3 DNA is TGTGCCAGCAGTTACCGGGTAACCACAGATACGCAGTATTTT. Protein product: CASSYRVTTDTQYF.

This clonotype was detected many times. The rearrangement joins TRBV10-1 to TRBJ2-3, with TRBD1 as a possible D gene (5 bases). There are 15 residues in the CDR3. The V end lost 2 bases, the J end lost 3 bases, and 12 bases lay between the germline ends. Germline CDR1 and CDR2: WNHNN and SYGVQD (reference sequence). For the CDR3, the DNA is TGCGCCAGCAGTGAGCCCCAGGGATGGACAGATACGCAGTATTTT. Its protein product is CASSEPQGWTDTQYF.

The chain links TRBV12-3 or TRBV12-4 to TRBJ2-2; TRBD2 matches 7 bases. Trimming at V came to 4 bases and at J to 4 bases, leaving 12 bases not matched to a gene. The CDR3 runs 17 residues. CDR3 coding DNA: TGTGCCAGCAGTTACTCGATACAGCGGGAAGCCACCGGGGAGCTGTTTTTT. This codes for CASSYSIQREATGELFF.

This clonotype appeared many times. This sequence joins TRBV7-8 and TRBJ1-1, with 8 bases lining up with TRBD1. CDR3 size: 15 residues. Looked up from germline, CDR1 is SGHVS and CDR2 is FQNEAQ. V lost 7 bases, J lost 1 base, and 8 bases stayed unmatched. CDR3 loop: CASTFRDRGNTEAFF. Here the CDR3 DNA reads TGTGCCAGCACCTTTCGAGACAGGGGGAACACTGAAGCTTTCTTT. Using reference TRBV7-8 and TRBJ1-1 for the parts outside the CDR3, the full variable domain is GAGVSQSPRYKVAKRGQDVALRCDPISGHVSLFWYQQALGQGPEFLTYFQNEAQLDKSGLPSDRFFAERPEGSVSTLKIQRTQQEDSAVYLCASTFRDRGNTEAFFGQGTRLTVV.

Ten or more counts support this clonotype. V usage is TRBV11-2 and J usage is TRBJ2-6; 11 nucleotides match TRBD2. CDR3 length equals 20 residues. V was pared by 0 bases and J by 0 bases, with 7 bases of the junction left unmatched. The germline V gene encodes CDR1 SGHAT and CDR2 FQNNGV. The CDR3 DNA sequence: TGTGCCAGCAGCTTAGATCGGACCGGGACTAGCGGCTCTGGGGCCAACGTCCTGACTTTC. The encoded protein is CASSLDRTGTSGSGANVLTF.

The V call is TRBV28, the J call TRBJ2-1, with 9 positions matching TRBD2. The germline gives CDR1 MDHEN, CDR2 SYDVKM. The CDR3 sequence is 17 residues long. V shed 5 bases, J shed 7 bases, and the junction held 15 bases outside the gene matches. In DNA form, the CDR3 reads TGTGCCAGCAGTATTAGCGGGAGAGGCCCCACCAAGAATGAGCAGTTCTTC. The encoded protein is CASSISGRGPTKNEQFF. Using reference TRBV28 and TRBJ2-1 for the parts outside the CDR3, the full variable domain is DVKVTQSSRYLVKRTGEKVFLECVQDMDHENMFWYRQDPGLGLRLIYFSYDVKMKEKGDIPEGYSVSREKKERFSLILESASTNQTSMYLCASSISGRGPTKNEQFFGPGTRLTVL.

About this clonotype itself: The conserved phenylalanine or tryptophan normally closing the CDR3 is absent here, so this likely arose from a read error. CDR3: CASSLESGRGIAEAFY. The CDR3 DNA sequence: TGCGCCAGCAGCTTGGAATCAGGGAGGGGAATCGCTGAAGCTTTCTAT. This sequence joins TRBV5-1 and TRBJ1-1; D is perhaps TRBD1 (5 bases). V lost 0 bases and J 6 bases, leaving 18 bases between the germline ends. CDR1 is SGHRS and CDR2 is YFSETQ in the germline V gene. CDR3 size: 16 residues.

The chain combines TRBV20-1 with TRBJ1-1; TRBD1 is a possible D gene (6 bases). This CDR3 is 13 amino acids long. The germline V gene has CDR1 DFQATT and CDR2 SNEGSKA (reference sequence). CDR3 DNA sequence: TGCAGGCAGACAGGTCCGGGGAACACTGAAGCTTTCTTT. Its protein is CRQTGPGNTEAFF.

This clonotype came up many times. CDR3 amino acids: CSATGRNQPQHF. The CDR3, as DNA: TGCAGTGCTACAGGCCGCAATCAGCCCCAGCATTTT. This rearrangement joins TRBV20-1 to TRBJ1-5; no clear D gene. V was cut by 4 bases and J by 2 bases, with 6 bases left in between. Germline assignment: CDR1 DFQATT and CDR2 SNEGSKA (reference sequence). CDR3 size: 12 residues.

This clonotype showed up just a few times. The chain couples TRBV18 to TRBJ2-1, with D perhaps TRBD2 (6 bases). V was clipped by 4 bases and J by 0 bases, with 13 bases between them. The CDR3 extends over 16 amino acids. Germline CDR1 reads KGHSH; CDR2 reads LQKENI. This CDR3 reads CASSLGTSYSYNEQFF. The CDR3, as DNA: TGTGCCAGCTCACTGGGGACTTCGTACTCCTACAATGAGCAGTTCTTC.